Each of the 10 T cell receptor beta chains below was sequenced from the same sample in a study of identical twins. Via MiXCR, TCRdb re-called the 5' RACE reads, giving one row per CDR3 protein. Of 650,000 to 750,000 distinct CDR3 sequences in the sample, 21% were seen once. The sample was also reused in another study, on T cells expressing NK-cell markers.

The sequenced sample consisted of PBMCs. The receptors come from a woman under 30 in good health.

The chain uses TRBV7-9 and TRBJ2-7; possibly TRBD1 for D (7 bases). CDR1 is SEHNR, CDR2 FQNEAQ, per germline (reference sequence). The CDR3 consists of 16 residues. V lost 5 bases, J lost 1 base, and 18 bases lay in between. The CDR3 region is CASSSARGVNSYEQYF. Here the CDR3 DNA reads TGTGCCAGCAGCAGCGCCAGGGGGGTGAATTCCTACGAGCAGTACTTC. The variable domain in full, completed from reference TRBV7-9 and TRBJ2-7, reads DTGVSQNPRHKITKRGQNVTFRCDPISEHNRLYWYRQTLGQGPEFLTYFQNEAQLEKSRLLSDRFSAERPKGSFSTLEIQRTEQGDSAMYLCASSSARGVNSYEQYFGPGTRLTVT.

The CDR3 DNA reads TGCGCCAGCAGCGCGGACAGAAGCGCCGGCGAGCAGTACTTC. The encoded protein is CASSADRSAGEQYF. J is TRBJ2-7 and V is TRBV5-1; tentative D call: TRBD1 (6 bases). Trimming removed 4 bases from V and 6 bases from J, with 17 bases in between. CDR1 and CDR2 from the germline V gene are SGHRS and YFSETQ. The CDR3 runs to 14 residues.

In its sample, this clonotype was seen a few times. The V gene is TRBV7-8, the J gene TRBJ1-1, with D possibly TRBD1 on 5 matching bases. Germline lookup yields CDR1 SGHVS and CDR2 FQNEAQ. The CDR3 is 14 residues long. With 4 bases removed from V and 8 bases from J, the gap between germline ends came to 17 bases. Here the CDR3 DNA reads TGTGCCAGCAGCTCGGGGGGTAGGGTGGCCGAAGCTTTCTTT. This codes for CASSSGGRVAEAFF. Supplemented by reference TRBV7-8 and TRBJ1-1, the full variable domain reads GAGVSQSPRYKVAKRGQDVALRCDPISGHVSLFWYQQALGQGPEFLTYFQNEAQLDKSGLPSDRFFAERPEGSVSTLKIQRTQQEDSAVYLCASSSGGRVAEAFFGQGTRLTVV.

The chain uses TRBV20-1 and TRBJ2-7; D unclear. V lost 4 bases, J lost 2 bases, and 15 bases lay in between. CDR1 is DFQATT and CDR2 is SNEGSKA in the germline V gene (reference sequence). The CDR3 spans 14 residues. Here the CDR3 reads CSAKGSLPTYEQYF. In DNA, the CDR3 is TGCAGTGCTAAGGGTTCACTCCCCACCTACGAGCAGTACTTC.

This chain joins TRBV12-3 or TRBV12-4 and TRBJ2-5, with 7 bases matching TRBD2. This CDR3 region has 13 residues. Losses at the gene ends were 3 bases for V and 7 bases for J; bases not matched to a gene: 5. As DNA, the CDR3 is TGTGCCAGCAGTTTCGGGGGGTCAAGGACCCAGTACTTC. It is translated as CASSFGGSRTQYF.

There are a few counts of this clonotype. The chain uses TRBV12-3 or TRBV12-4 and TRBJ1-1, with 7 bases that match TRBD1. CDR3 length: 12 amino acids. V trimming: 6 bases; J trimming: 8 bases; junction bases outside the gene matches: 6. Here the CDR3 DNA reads TGTGCCAGCAGCCCTGGGACAGCCGAAGCTTTCTTT. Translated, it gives CASSPGTAEAFF.

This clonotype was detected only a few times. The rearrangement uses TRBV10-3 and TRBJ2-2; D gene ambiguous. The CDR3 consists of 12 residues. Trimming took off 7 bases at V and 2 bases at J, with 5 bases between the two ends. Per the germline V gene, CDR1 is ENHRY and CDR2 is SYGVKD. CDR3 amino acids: CAITQNTGELFF. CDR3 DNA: TGTGCCATCACCCAAAACACCGGGGAGCTGTTTTTT.

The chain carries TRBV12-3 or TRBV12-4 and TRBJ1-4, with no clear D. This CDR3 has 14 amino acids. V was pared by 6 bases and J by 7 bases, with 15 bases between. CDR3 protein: CASSPEGIGEKLFF. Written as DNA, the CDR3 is TGTGCCAGCAGCCCGGAAGGAATCGGTGAAAAACTGTTTTTT.

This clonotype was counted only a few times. CDR3 nucleotide sequence: TGCAGTGCAAAACAGGGGGCGACGACTGAAGCTTTCTTT. It is translated as CSAKQGATTEAFF. This rearrangement joins TRBV20-1 to TRBJ1-1, with 9 bases aligning to TRBD1. The CDR3 loop spans 13 amino acids. Trimming at V came to 6 bases and at J to 5 bases, leaving 7 bases not matched to a gene. The V gene's germline CDR1 is DFQATT and CDR2 SNEGSKA (reference sequence).

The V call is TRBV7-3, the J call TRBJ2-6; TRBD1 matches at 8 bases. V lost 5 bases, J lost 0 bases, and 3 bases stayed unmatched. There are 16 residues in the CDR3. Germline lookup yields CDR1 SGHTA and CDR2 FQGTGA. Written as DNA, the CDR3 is TGTGCCAGCAGCGGGGACAGGACCTCTGGGGCCAACGTCCTGACTTTC. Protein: CASSGDRTSGANVLTF. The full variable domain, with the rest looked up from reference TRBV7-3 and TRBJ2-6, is GAGVSQTPSNKVTEKGKYVELRCDPISGHTALYWYRQSLGQGPEFLIYFQGTGAADDSGLPNDRFFAVRPEGSVSTLKIQRTERGDSAVYLCASSGDRTSGANVLTFGAGSRLTVL.